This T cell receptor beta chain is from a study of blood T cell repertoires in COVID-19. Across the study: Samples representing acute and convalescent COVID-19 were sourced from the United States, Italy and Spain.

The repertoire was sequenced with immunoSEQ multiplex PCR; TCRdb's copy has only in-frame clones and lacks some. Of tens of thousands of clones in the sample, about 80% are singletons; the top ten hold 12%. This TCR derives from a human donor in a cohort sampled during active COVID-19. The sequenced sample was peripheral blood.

The CDR3 nucleotides read TGTGCCAGCACTAACACCCCCGGGGGGGCCGGGGAAAAACTGTTTTTT. It encodes CASTNTPGGAGEKLFF. This chain joins TRBV25-1 and TRBJ1-4, with D maybe TRBD1 (6 bases). Germline loops: CDR1 MGHDK, CDR2 SYGVNS. This CDR3 is 16 amino acids long. V dropped 7 bases and J dropped 8 bases, with 23 bases sitting between them.